This T cell receptor beta chain was captured by sequencing in a study of cytomegalovirus exposure and HLA in healthy donors. Study information: About 85 million unique TCRs from HLA-typed donors were held in an early release of data.

This clone appeared once. With 60 Vbeta and 13 Jbeta primers, the PCR was carried out. The assay was immunoSEQ multiplex PCR, and TCRdb's table has in-frame clones only and misses some. The data show about 110,000 clones, 74% seen once. This receptor was identified in a woman aged 40 to 50 in good health and CMV-seropositive. Sequenced input: PBMCs.

CDR3 bases: TGCAGTGCTCCGTACCAAGAGACCCAGTACTTC. Residues: CSAPYQETQYF. V is TRBV20-1 and J is TRBJ2-5; D is undetermined. V was clipped by 5 bases and J by 0 bases, with 4 bases between them. This CDR3 region has 11 residues. The germline V gene has CDR1 DFQATT and CDR2 SNEGSKA (reference sequence).